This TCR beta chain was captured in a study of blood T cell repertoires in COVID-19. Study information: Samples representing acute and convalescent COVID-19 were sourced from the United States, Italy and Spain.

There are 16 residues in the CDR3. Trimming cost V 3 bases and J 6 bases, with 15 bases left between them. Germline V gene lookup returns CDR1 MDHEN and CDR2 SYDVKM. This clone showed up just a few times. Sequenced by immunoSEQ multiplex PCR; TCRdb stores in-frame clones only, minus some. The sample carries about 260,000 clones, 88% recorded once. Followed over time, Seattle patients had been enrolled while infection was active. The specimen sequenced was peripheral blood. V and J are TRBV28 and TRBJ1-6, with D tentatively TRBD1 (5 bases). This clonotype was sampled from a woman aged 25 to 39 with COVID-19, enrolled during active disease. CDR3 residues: CASSLPGLGVNSPLHF. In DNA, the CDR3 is TGTGCCAGCAGTTTGCCGGGACTAGGGGTTAATTCACCCCTCCACTTT.